A single sample gave rise to the 21 T cell receptor beta chains below, sequenced in a study of blood T cell repertoires in COVID-19. Libraries were prepared by immunoSEQ multiplex PCR; TCRdb keeps only in-frame clonotypes and omits some of them. The sample shows roughly 180,000 clones, roughly nine tenths of them seen only once. Sequences were obtained from peripheral blood. These receptors were collected from a man between 65 and 79 years old with active or convalescent COVID-19.

In this sample, this clone turned up once. The rearrangement joins TRBV5-1 to TRBJ1-4; possibly TRBD1 for D (5 bases). The CDR3 totals 14 residues. Trimming stripped 0 bases from V and 5 bases from J, with 8 bases between. Germline lookup yields CDR1 SGHRS and CDR2 YFSETQ. Written as DNA, the CDR3 is TGCGCCAGCAGCTTGGGACAGAAAAATGAAAAACTGTTTTTT. It translates to CASSLGQKNEKLFF. Looking up the rest from reference TRBV5-1 and TRBJ1-4 gives the full variable domain: KAGVTQTPRYLIKTRGQQVTLSCSPISGHRSVSWYQQTPGQGLQFLFEYFSETQRNKGNFPGRFSGRQFSNSRSEMNVSTLELGDSALYLCASSLGQKNEKLFFGSGTQLSVL.

This chain links TRBV6-5 with TRBJ2-2, with D hard to call. Deletions cut 2 bases from V and 5 bases from J, with 15 bases between. The CDR3 is 16 amino acids. Germline V CDR1 and CDR2: MNHEY, SVGAGI. The CDR3 nucleotides read TGTGCCAGCAGTTACGAAGTAGCTTCTTGGACCGGGGAGCTGTTTTTT. As protein: CASSYEVASWTGELFF.

J is TRBJ2-1 and V is TRBV5-1, with D possibly matching TRBD1 (6 bases). The V end was cut by 0 bases, the J end by 5 bases, with 12 bases between. This CDR3 is 15 amino acids long. Germline V lookup: CDR1 SGHRS, CDR2 YFSETQ. CDR3 residues: CASSLDGQINNEQFF. The CDR3 nucleotides read TGCGCCAGCAGCTTGGACGGACAGATTAACAATGAGCAGTTCTTC.

The rearrangement joins TRBV5-1 to TRBJ2-5; 11 bases are a match to TRBD1. Germline V gene data show CDR1 as SGHRS and CDR2 as YFSETQ. The CDR3 covers 16 residues. V gave up 2 bases and J gave up 4 bases; unmatched junction bases: 7. The CDR3 sequence is CASSLGGQGARETQYF. In DNA form, the CDR3 reads TGCGCCAGCAGCTTAGGCGGACAGGGGGCTCGAGAGACCCAGTACTTC.

The chain recombines TRBV5-6 with TRBJ2-6, with 9 bases aligning to TRBD1. V was clipped by 1 base and J by 0 bases; unmatched bases: 5. The CDR3 totals 18 residues. Looked up from germline, CDR1 is SGHDT and CDR2 is YYEEEE. CDR3 loop: CASSLTGGELSGANVLTF. CDR3 in DNA: TGTGCCAGCAGCTTGACAGGGGGCGAACTCTCTGGGGCCAACGTCCTGACTTTC.

CDR3 nucleotide sequence: TGTGCCACCACTAGCGGGAGTCGAGAGACCCAGTACTTC. It translates to CATTSGSRETQYF. The rearrangement joins TRBV5-4 to TRBJ2-5, with 11 bases lining up with TRBD2. The CDR3 extends over 13 amino acids. V lost 9 bases, J lost 4 bases, and 5 bases stayed unmatched. Germline V gene data show CDR1 as SGHNT and CDR2 as YYREEE (reference sequence).

The chain combines TRBV19 with TRBJ1-5; the match to TRBD1 covers 10 bases. J gave up 4 bases and V 2 bases, and 8 bases lay outside the gene matches. The CDR3 extends over 17 amino acids. The germline V gene has CDR1 LNHDA and CDR2 SQIVND (reference sequence). The CDR3 bases are TGTGCCAGTAGTATACGGGACAGGGGAAGGGGTAATCAGCCCCAGCATTTT. This gives the protein CASSIRDRGRGNQPQHF.

The chain employs TRBV6-5 and TRBJ2-7, with TRBD2 matching 8 bases. Germline values: CDR1 MNHEY, CDR2 SVGAGI. The CDR3 contains 12 residues. Trimming removed 6 bases from V and 3 bases from J; junction bases left unmatched: 1. The CDR3 DNA follows: TGTGCCAGCAGAGCGGGAGTCTACGAGCAGTACTTC. Translating it yields CASRAGVYEQYF.

The J gene is TRBJ2-5, the V gene TRBV11-2; 7 bases are shared with TRBD2. V trimming: 6 bases; J trimming: 9 bases; junction bases outside the gene matches: 13. Germline V gene lookup returns CDR1 SGHAT and CDR2 FQNNGV. The CDR3 length is 14 residues. CDR3 protein: CASRGLAAGWAQYF. CDR3 coding DNA: TGTGCCAGCAGGGGTCTAGCGGCCGGGTGGGCCCAGTACTTC.

The CDR3 coding sequence is TGTGCCAGCAGCTTCGACAGGGAAGAGACCCAGTACTTC. This sequence encodes CASSFDREETQYF. J is TRBJ2-5 and V is TRBV11-3; 7 bases align to TRBD1. V gave up 3 bases and J gave up 3 bases; unmatched junction bases: 1. The length of the CDR3 is 13 residues. Per the germline V gene, CDR1 is SGHNT and CDR2 is YENEEA.

V usage is TRBV7-9 and J usage is TRBJ2-2; 8 positions agree with TRBD2. The J segment lost 3 bases and the V segment lost 7 bases, leaving 10 bases of the junction unmatched. The CDR3 consists of 16 residues. Germline CDR1 reads SEHNR; CDR2 reads FQNEAQ (reference sequence). The CDR3 is CASTQWREAYTGELFF. In nucleotides, the CDR3 is TGTGCCAGCACCCAGTGGCGGGAGGCCTACACCGGGGAGCTGTTTTTT.

The chain has TRBV29-1 and TRBJ1-1; 10 positions match TRBD1. The V gene's germline CDR1 is SQVTM and CDR2 ANQGSEA. Germline trimming cut 3 bases from V and 6 bases from J; bases unmatched to any gene: 4. This CDR3 contains 13 residues. DNA of the CDR3: TGCAGCGTTGAGGACAGGGGGGAGTCTGAAGCTTTCTTT. Protein product: CSVEDRGESEAFF.

The genes are TRBV10-3 and TRBJ1-4; D is ambiguous. Trimming left V 3 bases short and J 9 bases short, with 14 bases between. Germline V gene data show CDR1 as ENHRY and CDR2 as SYGVKD. This CDR3 has 14 residues. CDR3 in amino acids: CAISEQGRTQKLFF. CDR3 nucleotides: TGTGCCATCAGTGAACAAGGGCGGACTCAAAAACTGTTTTTT.

This chain links TRBV11-3 with TRBJ1-5; no definite D call. The CDR3 runs to 16 residues. The V end lost 5 bases, the J end lost 0 bases, and 14 bases lay between the germline ends. Germline CDR1 and CDR2: SGHNT and YENEEA. CDR3 sequence (DNA): TGTGCCAGCAGCCGTGGGGAGGCGATTAGCAATCAGCCCCAGCATTTT. Protein: CASSRGEAISNQPQHF.

This chain connects TRBV30 to TRBJ2-1; maybe TRBD1 (5 bases). V was shortened by 1 base and J by 7 bases, with 8 bases between the two germline ends. The CDR3 totals 12 residues. The germline gives CDR1 GTSNPN, CDR2 SVGIG (reference sequence). The CDR3 DNA follows: TGTGCCTGGAGTGGGGCAGGGAATGAGCAGTTCTTC. It encodes CAWSGAGNEQFF. The full variable domain, its missing parts supplied by reference TRBV30 and TRBJ2-1, is SQTIHQWPATLVQPVGSPLSLECTVEGTSNPNLYWYRQAAGRGLQLLFYSVGIGQISSEVPQNLSASRPQDRQFILSSKKLLLSDSGFYLCAWSGAGNEQFFGPGTRLTVL.

This chain joins TRBV18 and TRBJ2-5; 10 nucleotides agree with TRBD1. This CDR3 region has 15 residues. The V segment lost 5 bases and the J segment 5 bases; nucleotides outside the gene matches: 8. Germline lookup yields CDR1 KGHSH and CDR2 LQKENI. Written as DNA, the CDR3 is TGTGCCAGCTCATCTCGACAGGGGGCCGGGGAGACCCAGTACTTC. Translation gives CASSSRQGAGETQYF. Based on the CDR3 plus reference TRBV18 and TRBJ2-5, the full variable domain is NAGVMQNPRHLVRRRGQEARLRCSPMKGHSHVYWYRQLPEEGLKFMVYLQKENIIDESGMPKERFSAEFPKEGPSILRIQQVVRGDSAAYFCASSSRQGAGETQYFGPGTRLLVL.

DNA for the CDR3: TGTGCCAGCAGCGCCGGGGCGGGGGGTAACAATGAGCAGTTCTTC. This translates into CASSAGAGGNNEQFF. The V and J genes are TRBV11-2 and TRBJ2-1, with TRBD2 matching over 8 bases. Germline assignment: CDR1 SGHAT and CDR2 FQNNGV. With V trimmed by 5 bases and J by 5 bases, 8 bases remained unmatched. The CDR3 consists of 15 residues. Complete variable domain (other parts from reference TRBV11-2 and TRBJ2-1): EAGVAQSPRYKIIEKRQSVAFWCNPISGHATLYWYQQILGQGPKLLIQFQNNGVVDDSQLPKDRFSAERLKGVDSTLKIQPAKLEDSAVYLCASSAGAGGNNEQFFGPGTRLTVL.

The chain has TRBV4-3 and TRBJ2-3; D gene unclear. With 0 bases removed from V and 2 bases from J, the gap between germline ends came to 12 bases. The CDR3 extends over 16 amino acids. Germline values: CDR1 LGHNA, CDR2 YSLEER. The CDR3 loop reads CASSQDPGVDTDTQYF. CDR3 nucleotide sequence: TGCGCCAGCAGCCAAGACCCCGGAGTAGACACAGATACGCAGTATTTT.

This sequence joins TRBV7-2 and TRBJ2-5; 12 bases align to TRBD1. This CDR3 spans 15 amino acids. Per germline, CDR1 SGHTA and CDR2 FQGNSA. After removal of 8 bases from V and 5 bases from J, the junction contained 9 bases not matched to a gene. CDR3 coding DNA: TGTGCCAGCCGTCGGGGACAGGGGGCGGTGGAGACCCAGTACTTC. Translating it yields CASRRGQGAVETQYF.

The V call is TRBV5-1, the J call TRBJ2-7; 13 nucleotides line up with TRBD2. The V gene end was trimmed by 4 bases and the J gene end by 7 bases; junction bases not matched to a gene: 8. The CDR3 spans 15 residues. Germline V gene sequence: CDR1 SGHRS, CDR2 YFSETQ. The CDR3 here is CASSPGLAGLGEQYF. The CDR3 nucleotides are TGCGCCAGCAGCCCGGGACTAGCGGGATTAGGGGAGCAGTACTTC.

This clone was seen a handful of times. The chain combines TRBV14 with TRBJ2-2, with TRBD2 matching 9 bases. CDR1 is SGHDN and CDR2 is FVKESK in the germline V gene. Unmatched junction bases numbered 15, after V lost 1 base and J lost 9 bases. The CDR3 contains 18 residues. The DNA for the CDR3 is TGTGCCAGCAGCCAAGGACTAGCGGTCTTCTCCGGGGCCCGGGAGCTGTTTTTT. Its translation is CASSQGLAVFSGARELFF.